Presented here are 31 T cell receptor beta chains from one specimen sequenced in a study of early T cells in non-severe SARS-CoV-2 infection. TCRdb passed the 5' RACE reads through MiXCR, listing each CDR3 protein once. The data show under 45,000 distinct CDR3 sequences, with over 5% seen just once and 5.5% to 7% held by the top ten. This specimen was whole blood, taken at baseline. The receptor set was obtained from an adult who was a healthcare worker with PCR-confirmed SARS-CoV-2 infection or an uninfected control (not recorded which).

This clonotype was seen many times. This chain joins TRBV29-1 and TRBJ2-3; D call uncertain. This CDR3 is 13 amino acids long. The V gene's germline CDR1 is SQVTM and CDR2 ANQGSEA. V gave up 7 bases and J gave up 3 bases, with 14 bases separating them. The CDR3 sequence: CSAHNPWTDTQYF. The CDR3 DNA is TGCAGCGCCCATAATCCCTGGACAGATACGCAGTATTTT.

This clonotype appeared a few times. The J gene is TRBJ2-2, the V gene TRBV20-1; D is uncertain. Germline lookup yields CDR1 DFQATT and CDR2 SNEGSKA (reference sequence). V dropped 2 bases and J dropped 0 bases, with 16 bases sitting between them. The CDR3 is 17 amino acids. The CDR3 sequence: CSARTLGSLSNTGELFF. CDR3 DNA sequence: TGCAGTGCTAGAACCCTTGGTTCTTTATCGAACACCGGGGAGCTGTTTTTT.

This clonotype was seen many times. The chain uses TRBV7-6 and TRBJ1-2; 9 positions match TRBD1. The CDR3 has 13 residues. The trim removed 10 bases at V and 4 bases at J, leaving 7 bases unmatched. Germline V gene sequence: CDR1 SGHVS, CDR2 FNYEAQ. CDR3 loop: CAITTGQGYGYTF. CDR3 in DNA: TGTGCCATTACTACGGGACAGGGCTATGGCTACACCTTC.

This clonotype has ten or more counts. J is TRBJ2-7 and V is TRBV7-2; D remains ambiguous. Germline loops: CDR1 SGHTA, CDR2 FQGNSA. V lost 10 bases and J 6 bases, leaving 22 bases between the germline ends. This CDR3 comprises 14 residues. The CDR3 DNA is TGTGCCACACAAAACCGGCCCCTCGCCGGCGAGCAGTACTTC. It yields the protein CATQNRPLAGEQYF.

This clonotype showed up many times. This chain joins TRBV19 and TRBJ1-2; the match to TRBD1 covers 7 bases. V shed 5 bases, J shed 4 bases, and the junction held 4 bases outside the gene matches. Per germline, CDR1 LNHDA and CDR2 SQIVND (reference sequence). The CDR3 spans 13 residues. The CDR3 loop is CASSYRGSYGYTF. In DNA form, the CDR3 reads TGTGCCAGTAGTTACAGGGGCTCCTATGGCTACACCTTC.

The CDR3 DNA sequence: TGTGCCAGCAGTTTAGGACTAGCGGGGGAGGCCCAGTACTTC. Amino acid sequence: CASSLGLAGEAQYF. The V gene is TRBV28, the J gene TRBJ2-5; 13 bases fit TRBD2. Per germline, CDR1 MDHEN and CDR2 SYDVKM. Losses at the gene ends were 2 bases for V and 9 bases for J; bases not matched to a gene: 3. This CDR3 has 14 amino acids.

This clonotype was seen many times. This rearrangement joins TRBV5-1 to TRBJ1-1; D unclear. Between the trimmed V and J ends, which lost 1 base and 1 base, there was a span of 11 bases. Looked up from germline, CDR1 is SGHRS and CDR2 is YFSETQ. This CDR3 has 15 residues. In nucleotides, the CDR3 is TGCGCCAGCAGCTTGAGTTTGGGATCGAACACTGAAGCTTTCTTT. Protein product: CASSLSLGSNTEAFF. Full variable domain (rest looked up from reference TRBV5-1 and TRBJ1-1): KAGVTQTPRYLIKTRGQQVTLSCSPISGHRSVSWYQQTPGQGLQFLFEYFSETQRNKGNFPGRFSGRQFSNSRSEMNVSTLELGDSALYLCASSLSLGSNTEAFFGQGTRLTVV.

The genes are TRBV6-1 and TRBJ2-1, with 14 bases matching TRBD2. After removal of 7 bases from V and 7 bases from J, the junction contained 6 bases not matched to a gene. This CDR3 spans 15 amino acids. The germline V gene encodes CDR1 MNHNS and CDR2 SASEGT. This CDR3 reads CASTHGTSGRNEQFF. DNA of the CDR3: TGTGCCAGCACCCACGGGACTAGCGGGAGAAATGAGCAGTTCTTC.

This clonotype was counted between two and nine times. The chain couples TRBV6-2 or TRBV6-3 to TRBJ2-5; TRBD2 might be the D (5 bases). V dropped 8 bases and J dropped 5 bases, with 24 bases sitting between them. From germline, CDR1 is MNHEY and CDR2 SVGEGT. This CDR3 spans 16 amino acids. The CDR3 sequence: CASGLYGLDLGETQYF. CDR3 coding DNA: TGTGCCAGCGGACTTTACGGCCTAGACCTGGGGGAGACCCAGTACTTC.

This clonotype showed up many times. The V and J genes are TRBV19 and TRBJ2-3; maybe TRBD1 (5 bases). CDR1 is LNHDA, CDR2 SQIVND, per germline (reference sequence). CDR3 length equals 15 residues. V was cut by 3 bases and J by 2 bases, with 12 bases left in between. CDR3 sequence: CASSMDVGDTDTQYF. The CDR3, as DNA: TGTGCCAGTAGTATGGACGTAGGGGACACAGATACGCAGTATTTT.

As regards this clonotype: A single base separates this from a much larger clone, so it may be a read error. V gene TRBV7-2 combines with J gene TRBJ2-5; D not certain. Germline loops: CDR1 SGHTA, CDR2 FQGNSA. The CDR3 extends over 14 amino acids. CDR3 DNA: TGTGCCAGCAGCTTAGCGCTGGCCGAAGAGGCCCAGTACTTC. Amino acid sequence: CASSLALAEEAQYF.

This clonotype was seen repeatedly, ten times or more. V and J are TRBV30 and TRBJ1-3; D gene uncertain. Germline V CDR1 and CDR2: GTSNPN, SVGIG (reference sequence). The CDR3 has 13 amino acids. Trimming pared 3 bases from V and 0 bases from J, leaving 6 bases between. The CDR3 loop is CAWSLPSGNTIYF. CDR3 in DNA: TGTGCCTGGAGCCTACCCTCTGGAAACACCATATATTTT.

This clonotype was counted ten times or more. The V gene is TRBV7-8, the J gene TRBJ2-7; the match to TRBD2 covers 11 bases. CDR1 and CDR2 (germline): SGHVS, FQNEAQ. V was clipped by 3 bases and J by 9 bases; unmatched bases: 13. The CDR3 consists of 16 residues. The CDR3 is CASSLGLELAGVRQYV. CDR3 DNA sequence: TGTGCCAGCAGCTTGGGGTTAGAACTAGCGGGAGTGAGGCAGTACGTC.

The sample holds many counts of this clonotype. The chain recombines TRBV11-2 with TRBJ1-2, with D possibly being TRBD1 (5 bases). Trimming left V 1 base short and J 0 bases short, with 9 bases between. In germline, CDR1 is SGHAT, CDR2 FQNNGV. The CDR3 consists of 15 residues. CDR3 protein: CASSLGGRSNYGYTF. CDR3 nucleotide sequence: TGTGCCAGCAGCTTAGGGGGGAGGTCTAACTATGGCTACACCTTC.

In its sample, this clonotype was seen many times. The genes are TRBV7-6 and TRBJ2-1; the D is unclear. V gave up 5 bases and J gave up 8 bases, with 16 bases separating them. The CDR3 is 14 residues long. Germline loops: CDR1 SGHVS, CDR2 FNYEAQ. The DNA of the CDR3 is TGTGCCAGCAGCCTCGATCCCGCGATCGATGAGCAGTTCTTC. Its translation: CASSLDPAIDEQFF.

This clonotype was counted at least ten times. As DNA, the CDR3 is TGTGCCAGCAGCTTGGGGCAGGGAAGCACTGAAGCTTTCTTT. Amino acids: CASSLGQGSTEAFF. The chain links TRBV5-4 to TRBJ1-1; D is possibly TRBD1 (5 bases). Germline assignment: CDR1 SGHNT and CDR2 YYREEE (reference sequence). The CDR3 runs 14 residues. Trimming left V 0 bases short and J 4 bases short, with 10 bases between.

This clonotype occurred many times. The V gene is TRBV15, the J gene TRBJ2-7; D gene uncertain. The ends were cut back, 2 bases at V and 4 bases at J, with 12 bases in the middle. Germline lookup yields CDR1 LNHNV and CDR2 YYDKDF (reference sequence). The CDR3 is 14 amino acids. The CDR3 DNA reads as TGTGCCACCAGCAGAAACCTAGATTCATACGAGCAGTACGTC. Translation: CATSRNLDSYEQYV.

This clonotype was seen at least ten times. This chain connects TRBV6-5 to TRBJ2-2; 7 bases map to TRBD2. V was pared by 6 bases and J by 1 base, with 11 bases of the junction left unmatched. Germline V CDR1 and CDR2: MNHEY, SVGAGI. This CDR3 has 17 residues. The chain's CDR3 is CASSRGGGSWNTGELFF. In nucleotides, the CDR3 is TGTGCCAGCAGCCGTGGGGGAGGGAGTTGGAACACCGGGGAGCTGTTTTTT.

The table lists this clonotype with many counts. The V gene is TRBV20-1, the J gene TRBJ2-7; D is uncertain. The V gene lost 1 base and the J gene lost 2 bases, with 12 bases spanning the gap. The CDR3 runs 14 residues. Germline assignment: CDR1 DFQATT and CDR2 SNEGSKA (reference sequence). The CDR3 reads CSARVEHPPYEQYF. CDR3 bases: TGCAGTGCTAGAGTAGAACACCCCCCCTACGAGCAGTACTTC.

V and J are TRBV20-1 and TRBJ2-4; 11 positions agree with TRBD2. This CDR3 comprises 19 residues. The germline CDR1 and CDR2 sequences are DFQATT and SNEGSKA (reference sequence). Trimming cost V 5 bases and J 0 bases; bases outside gene matches: 15. CDR3: CSAPRRLAGSLLAKNIQYF. The CDR3 nucleotides are TGCAGTGCTCCCCGAAGACTAGCGGGATCTCTCCTAGCCAAAAACATTCAGTACTTC.

This clonotype occurred once. The rearrangement uses TRBV27 and TRBJ2-3; no clear D gene. Trimming took off 6 bases at V and 2 bases at J, with 12 bases between the two ends. The length of the CDR3 is 14 residues. Germline CDR1 MNHEY, CDR2 SMNVEV (reference sequence). CDR3: CASRVQDTTDTQYF. Here the CDR3 DNA reads TGTGCCAGCAGAGTTCAGGATACCACAGATACGCAGTATTTT.

V usage is TRBV18 and J usage is TRBJ1-2; D is uncertain. V was shortened by 3 bases and J by 0 bases, with 17 bases between the two germline ends. The CDR3 length is 17 residues. Germline CDR1 KGHSH, CDR2 LQKENI. CDR3 nucleotides: TGTGCCAGCTCACCGGGCCCCGGAGAGTTTGCTAACTATGGCTACACCTTC. This encodes CASSPGPGEFANYGYTF.

The chain joins TRBV30 to TRBJ1-4; no reliable D call. The germline CDR1 and CDR2 sequences are GTSNPN and SVGIG (reference sequence). V was trimmed by 0 bases and J by 7 bases, leaving 3 bases between them. The CDR3 is 11 residues long. The CDR3 sequence: CAWSVGEKLFF. For the CDR3, the DNA is TGTGCCTGGAGTGTAGGTGAAAAACTGTTTTTT. The whole variable domain, filled in from reference TRBV30 and TRBJ1-4, reads SQTIHQWPATLVQPVGSPLSLECTVEGTSNPNLYWYRQAAGRGLQLLFYSVGIGQISSEVPQNLSASRPQDRQFILSSKKLLLSDSGFYLCAWSVGEKLFFGSGTQLSVL.

This clonotype was seen many times. This rearrangement joins TRBV29-1 to TRBJ2-7; 8 bases align to TRBD1. Germline V gene sequence: CDR1 SQVTM, CDR2 ANQGSEA. This CDR3 region has 13 residues. V dropped 6 bases and J dropped 6; count of bases not matched to a gene: 10. The CDR3 nucleotides are TGCAGCGTGGGTCAGGGACAGGCGGTCGAGCAGTACTTC. Encoded protein: CSVGQGQAVEQYF.

The table lists this clonotype with a few counts. This chain uses TRBV4-1 with TRBJ1-5, with D unclear. The germline V and J ends were trimmed by 4 bases and 0 bases, with 10 bases remaining between them. The CDR3 is made up of 15 amino acids. Germline V gene data show CDR1 as MGHRA and CDR2 as YSYEKL. CDR3 nucleotides: TGCGCCAGCAGCCCGTGGATGTATAGCAATCAGCCCCAGCATTTT. It codes for CASSPWMYSNQPQHF.

Concerning this clonotype itself: Being one base from a much bigger clone, this may be a read error. The CDR3 loop reads CASSLYRGRQETQYF. The CDR3 region has the DNA TGTGCCAGCAGCCTTTACAGGGGGCGCCAAGAGACCCAGTACTTC. The chain recombines TRBV6-5 with TRBJ2-5; 9 bases fit TRBD1. Per the germline V gene, CDR1 is MNHEY and CDR2 is SVGAGI. Unmatched junction bases numbered 6, after V lost 6 bases and J lost 1 base. This CDR3 has 15 residues.

Only a few counts were recorded for this clonotype. The chain is built from TRBV2 and TRBJ2-7; D gene unclear. Germline V gives CDR1 SNHLY, CDR2 FYNNEI. V was clipped by 6 bases and J by 3 bases, with 3 bases between them. The CDR3 length is 10 residues. The CDR3 is CASSLYEQYF. The CDR3, as DNA: TGTGCCAGCAGCCTCTACGAGCAGTACTTC.

This clonotype was seen more than once but under ten times. The chain combines TRBV6-2 or TRBV6-3 with TRBJ2-7; 7 positions match TRBD1. The CDR3 runs 14 residues. The germline CDR1 and CDR2 sequences are MNHEY and SVGEGT. V lost 5 bases, J lost 2 bases, and 6 bases stayed unmatched. The CDR3 DNA reads TGTGCCAGCAGTCCTACCGGGACAGCCTACGAGCAGTACTTC. This translates into CASSPTGTAYEQYF.

This clonotype has a count of ten or more. The V and J genes are TRBV6-6 and TRBJ2-7, with a possible D match to TRBD1 (6 bases). Looked up from germline, CDR1 is MNHNY and CDR2 is SVGAGI (reference sequence). The CDR3 is 17 residues long. V shed 8 bases and J shed 0 bases, with 23 bases lying between them. CDR3 amino acids: CASGGGYTTYFSYEQYF. The DNA for the CDR3 is TGTGCCAGCGGGGGCGGGTACACTACGTACTTCTCCTACGAGCAGTACTTC.

This clonotype was recorded many times. The CDR3 coding sequence is TGTGCCAGCAGTTATCTCGGGCAGACCTACGAGCAGTACGTC. It codes for CASSYLGQTYEQYV. This rearrangement joins TRBV6-2 or TRBV6-3 to TRBJ2-7; D is ambiguous. The CDR3 has 14 amino acids. The germline V gene has CDR1 MNHEY and CDR2 SVGEGT. V shed 3 bases and J shed 2 bases, with 11 bases lying between them.

V is TRBV28 and J is TRBJ2-7, with 8 bases lining up with TRBD2. Germline V lookup: CDR1 MDHEN, CDR2 SYDVKM. The trim removed 7 bases at V and 6 bases at J, leaving 5 bases unmatched. This CDR3 region has 12 residues. CDR3 sequence (DNA): TGTGCCAGCAACGCGGGGGGCTCCGAGCAGTACTTC. Translating gives CASNAGGSEQYF.